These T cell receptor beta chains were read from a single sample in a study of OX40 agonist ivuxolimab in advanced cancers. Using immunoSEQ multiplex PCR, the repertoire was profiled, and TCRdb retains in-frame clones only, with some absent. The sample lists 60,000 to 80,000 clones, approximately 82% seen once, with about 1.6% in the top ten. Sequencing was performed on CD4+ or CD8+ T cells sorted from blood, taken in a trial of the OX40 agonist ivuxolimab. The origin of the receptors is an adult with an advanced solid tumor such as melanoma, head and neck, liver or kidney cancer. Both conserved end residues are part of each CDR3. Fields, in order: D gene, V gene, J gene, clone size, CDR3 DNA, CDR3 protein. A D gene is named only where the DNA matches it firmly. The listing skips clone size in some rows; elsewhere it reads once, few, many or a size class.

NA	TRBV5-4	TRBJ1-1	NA	TGTGCCAGCAGCTTCTCTGGTAGGGTGAACACTGAAGCTTTCTTT	CASSFSGRVNTEAFF
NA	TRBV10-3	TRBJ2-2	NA	TGTGCCTCGAAGGTGGGGTCCGGGGAGCTGTTTTTT	CASKVGSGELFF
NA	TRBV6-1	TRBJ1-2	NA	TGTGCCAGCAGTGAAGCGGGGCCAGCTACCTATGACTACACCTTC	CASSEAGPATYDYTF
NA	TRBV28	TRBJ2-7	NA	TGTGCCAGCATCAAAAACTCGTACGAGCAGTACTTC	CASIKNSYEQYF
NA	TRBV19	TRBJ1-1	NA	TGTGCCAGTAGTATCGGGGGGAACACTGAAGCTTTCTTT	CASSIGGNTEAFF
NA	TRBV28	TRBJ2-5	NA	TGTGCCAGTAGGAAGACAGCCCAAGAGACCCAGTACTTC	CASRKTAQETQYF
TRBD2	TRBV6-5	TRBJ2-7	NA	TGTGCCAGCAGTTTGGTGGGGGGGGAGTACGAGCAGTACTTC	CASSLVGGEYEQYF
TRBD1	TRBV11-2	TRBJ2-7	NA	TGTGCCAGCAGCATGGACAGGGTCGCCTACGAGCAGTACTTC	CASSMDRVAYEQYF
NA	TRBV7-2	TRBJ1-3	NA	TGTGCCAGCAGCCAAGAGATCTCTGGAAACACCATATATTTT	CASSQEISGNTIYF
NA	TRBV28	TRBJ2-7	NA	TGTGCCAGCGAGAAATTCTACGAGCAGTACTTC	CASEKFYEQYF
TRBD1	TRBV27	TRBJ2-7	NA	TGTGCCAGCAGTCCCGACAGGGGAAACTACGAGCAGTACTTC	CASSPDRGNYEQYF
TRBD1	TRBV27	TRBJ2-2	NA	TGTGCCAGCAGCGGACAGGTGAACACCGGGGAGCTGTTTTTT	CASSGQVNTGELFF
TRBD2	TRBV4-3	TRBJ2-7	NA	TGCGCCAGCAGCCAAACCCCTAGCGGGAGTGGTTACGAGCAGTACTTC	CASSQTPSGSGYEQYF
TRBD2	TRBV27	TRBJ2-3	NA	TGTGCCAGCAGTTTATCGGTGGACGCCGGGGGGACAGATACGCAGTATTTT	CASSLSVDAGGTDTQYF
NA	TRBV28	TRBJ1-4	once	TGTGCCAGCAGTTTAGATCGGCCTGGGGCGGGTAGGGGTGCAACTAATGAAAAACTGTTTTTT	CASSLDRPGAGRGATNEKLFF
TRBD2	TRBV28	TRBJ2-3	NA	TGTGCCAGCAGTTTAGGGCTAGCGGGAGGTGAAGATACGCAGTATTTT	CASSLGLAGGEDTQYF
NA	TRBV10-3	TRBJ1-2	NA	TGTGCCATCAGCCAGAGTCAGGGGCAGGACAACTATGGCTACACCTTC	CAISQSQGQDNYGYTF
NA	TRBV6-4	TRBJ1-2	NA	TGTGCCAGCAGTCAGTACGACAGGCCTAACTATGGCTACACCTTC	CASSQYDRPNYGYTF
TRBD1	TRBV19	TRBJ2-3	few	TGTGCCAGTAGTATTTTAGCAGGGGGCGCCGGGGATACGCAGTATTTT	CASSILAGGAGDTQYF
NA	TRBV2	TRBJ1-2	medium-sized	TGTGCCAGCAGTGAAGCATCAGGCCCCTATGGCTACACCTTC	CASSEASGPYGYTF
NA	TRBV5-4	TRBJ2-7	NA	TGTGCCAGCAGCTTGGCCCGGGGTCGTAACGAGCAGTACTTC	CASSLARGRNEQYF
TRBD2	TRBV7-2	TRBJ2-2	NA	TGTGCCAGCCGGGGCAGGGAAAAATTCGGGAGGGCTTCCGGGGAGCTGTTTTTT	CASRGREKFGRASGELFF
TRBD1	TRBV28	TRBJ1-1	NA	TGTGCCAGCGGGGGACAGGTGGGGAACACTGAAGCTTTCTTT	CASGGQVGNTEAFF
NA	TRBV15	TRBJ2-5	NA	TGTGCCACCAGCAGGAACCTCGGCGAGACCCAGTACTTC	CATSRNLGETQYF
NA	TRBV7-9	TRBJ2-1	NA	TGTGCCAGCAGCTTAGCGGAGCGTATCAATGAGCAGTTCTTC	CASSLAERINEQFF
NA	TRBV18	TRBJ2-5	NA	TGTGCCAGCTCACTTGGGAGCGAGGAGACCCAGTACTTC	CASSLGSEETQYF
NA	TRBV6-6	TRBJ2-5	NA	TGTGCCACTGTCCGGGGACACCAAGAGACCCAGTACTTC	CATVRGHQETQYF